These 26 T cell receptor beta chains came from one sample sequenced in a study of T cell changes during pregnancy in multiple sclerosis. Sequencing was performed with immunoSEQ multiplex PCR; in TCRdb, only in-frame clones are kept and a portion is missing. The sample lists around 65,000 clones, around 90% occurring once. Sequencing was performed on peripheral blood, taken in the first trimester of pregnancy. The receptors were gathered from a female donor with multiple sclerosis, enrolled in a pregnancy study.

The chain carries TRBV10-3 and TRBJ2-7, with 9 bases matching TRBD1. V lost 10 bases to trimming and J lost 6 bases; unmatched junction nucleotides: 4. The CDR3 has 11 amino acids. Germline V gene lookup returns CDR1 ENHRY and CDR2 SYGVKD. The DNA for the CDR3 is TGTGCCAGCTTGACAGGGGGCGAGCAGTACTTC. This encodes CASLTGGEQYF.

The sample holds one count of this clone. The chain links TRBV5-3 to TRBJ2-1, with TRBD2 matching over 7 bases. TRBV5-3 is placed among ORFs of uncertain function. The CDR3 totals 13 residues. The junction had 1 base not matched to a gene; V was cut back by 0 bases and J by 7 bases. DNA of the CDR3: TGTGCCAGAAGCTTGGGACTAGCAAATGAGCAGTTCTTC. It encodes CARSLGLANEQFF.

This clone appeared a few times. The chain links TRBV7-9 to TRBJ1-2; maybe TRBD1 (5 bases). Trimming pared 5 bases from V and 4 bases from J, leaving 11 bases between. Germline lookup yields CDR1 SEHNR and CDR2 FQNEAQ (reference sequence). This CDR3 spans 13 amino acids. CDR3 protein: CASSIQGGYGYTF. The DNA of the CDR3 is TGTGCCAGCAGCATCCAGGGCGGCTATGGCTACACCTTC.

This clone has just a few counts. The chain combines TRBV6-1 with TRBJ2-5; D perhaps matches TRBD2 (5 bases). Between the trimmed V and J ends, which lost 6 bases and 2 bases, there was a span of 13 bases. The CDR3 extends over 14 amino acids. Germline CDR1 is MNHNS and CDR2 is SASEGT. CDR3 sequence: CASSSGRDQETQYF. CDR3 nucleotide sequence: TGTGCCAGCAGCTCGGGCCGGGATCAAGAGACCCAGTACTTC.

The chain joins TRBV5-1 to TRBJ1-1; 7 bases match TRBD1. Germline V gene lookup returns CDR1 SGHRS and CDR2 YFSETQ. The V and J ends lost 4 bases and 3 bases, in that order; junction bases with no gene match: 6. The CDR3 runs 14 residues. The chain's CDR3 is CASSRQGPDTEAFF. The CDR3 bases are TGCGCCAGCAGCCGACAGGGCCCGGACACTGAAGCTTTCTTT.

This chain connects TRBV5-7 to TRBJ1-2; D might be TRBD1 (5 bases). TRBV5-7 is marked as an open reading frame, function uncertain. V was shortened by 1 base and J by 8 bases, with 18 bases between the two germline ends. This CDR3 comprises 15 residues. CDR3 in amino acids: CASSLIPPRDEGYTF. CDR3 coding DNA: TGTGCCAGCAGCTTGATACCCCCCAGGGATGAGGGCTACACCTTC.

The genes are TRBV5-6 and TRBJ2-7, with D maybe TRBD2 (6 bases). This CDR3 spans 14 amino acids. CDR1 is SGHDT and CDR2 is YYEEEE in the germline V gene. The V end lost 3 bases, the J end lost 0 bases, and 10 bases lay between the germline ends. CDR3 region: CASSSRGYSYEQYF. For the CDR3, the DNA is TGTGCCAGCAGCTCGCGGGGCTACTCCTACGAGCAGTACTTC.

The J gene is TRBJ2-2, the V gene TRBV4-2, with D unresolved. This CDR3 region has 13 residues. Germline CDR1 and CDR2: LGHNA and YNFKEQ. The ends were cut back, 0 bases at V and 5 bases at J, with 4 bases in the middle. The CDR3 loop reads CASSQDPTGELFF. CDR3 nucleotide sequence: TGTGCCAGCAGCCAAGACCCTACCGGGGAGCTGTTTTTT.

The rearrangement links TRBV19 to TRBJ1-3; D is unclear. CDR1 is LNHDA, CDR2 SQIVND, per germline (reference sequence). The CDR3 loop spans 16 amino acids. The germline V and J ends were trimmed by 7 bases and 0 bases, with 16 bases remaining between them. This chain's CDR3 is CASNPLGINSGNTIYF. The CDR3, as DNA: TGTGCCAGTAACCCCCTCGGGATCAACTCTGGAAACACCATATATTTT.

The chain has TRBV2 and TRBJ2-7, with 9 bases fitting TRBD1. The CDR3 is 19 amino acids. Germline trimming cut 4 bases from V and 0 bases from J; bases unmatched to any gene: 16. Germline V CDR1 and CDR2: SNHLY, FYNNEI. The DNA of the CDR3 is TGTGCCAGCAGTGTAGGCTTCATCCCCGGGACAGGGATCTCCTACGAGCAGTACTTC. Protein sequence: CASSVGFIPGTGISYEQYF.

The chain combines TRBV13 with TRBJ1-4, with D possibly TRBD1 on 5 matching bases. The V end was cut by 0 bases, the J end by 11 bases, with 13 bases between. Germline lookup yields CDR1 PRHDT and CDR2 FYEKMQ (reference sequence). The CDR3 runs 14 residues. The CDR3: CASSLGPSGGKLFF. The CDR3 DNA sequence: TGTGCCAGCAGCTTAGGACCTTCCGGGGGTAAACTGTTTTTT.

The rearrangement uses TRBV19 and TRBJ2-5; tentatively, D is TRBD2 (6 bases). In germline, CDR1 is LNHDA, CDR2 SQIVND (reference sequence). CDR3 size: 15 residues. V lost 1 base, J lost 2 bases, and 11 bases lay in between. The CDR3 DNA reads TGTGCCAGTAGTATAGCGGGAGTGAGTCAAGAGACCCAGTACTTC. This encodes CASSIAGVSQETQYF.

V gene TRBV19 combines with J gene TRBJ1-1, with D unresolved. Trimming left V 3 bases short and J 10 bases short, with 12 bases between. This CDR3 contains 12 residues. The germline V gene has CDR1 LNHDA and CDR2 SQIVND (reference sequence). DNA of the CDR3: TGTGCCAGTAGTATGTGGACTTCCAGAGCTTTCTTT. It translates to CASSMWTSRAFF.

This sequence joins TRBV27 and TRBJ2-1; TRBD1 agrees at 8 bases. V dropped 5 bases and J dropped 4; count of bases not matched to a gene: 4. This CDR3 spans 14 amino acids. Germline loops: CDR1 MNHEY, CDR2 SMNVEV (reference sequence). CDR3 in amino acids: CASSQGQGYNEQFF. As DNA, the CDR3 is TGTGCCAGCAGTCAAGGACAGGGATACAATGAGCAGTTCTTC.

This chain uses TRBV10-3 with TRBJ2-1, with 7 bases that match TRBD2. The CDR3 has 16 residues. CDR1 is ENHRY, CDR2 SYGVKD, per germline. The V gene end was trimmed by 5 bases and the J gene end by 6 bases; junction bases not matched to a gene: 13. The CDR3 region has the DNA TGTGCCATCAGTCCATCGGGGGGAGTAAAGGCCAATGAGCAGTTCTTC. Its protein product is CAISPSGGVKANEQFF.

The chain links TRBV6-1 to TRBJ1-5; 9 nucleotides line up with TRBD1. With 8 bases clipped from V and 8 bases from J, the junction kept 10 bases outside the gene matches. Germline lookup yields CDR1 MNHNS and CDR2 SASEGT. The CDR3 has 14 residues. The DNA of the CDR3 is TGTGCCAGCGAGCAAGGGACAGGGCCAGAGCCCCAGCATTTT. Amino acids: CASEQGTGPEPQHF.

The rearrangement uses TRBV7-9 and TRBJ2-3, with 9 bases fitting TRBD1. CDR3 length: 15 residues. Germline V gene data show CDR1 as SEHNR and CDR2 as FQNEAQ (reference sequence). The V segment lost 1 base and the J segment 6 bases; nucleotides outside the gene matches: 5. The CDR3 nucleotides read TGTGCCAGCAGCTTAGGGACAGGGGTTTTGGATACGCAGTATTTT. Translating it yields CASSLGTGVLDTQYF.

This clone was seen just once. The V and J genes are TRBV18 and TRBJ2-5, with TRBD1 identical over 7 bases. The CDR3 has 16 residues. Germline values: CDR1 KGHSH, CDR2 LQKENI. V dropped 4 bases and J dropped 2; count of bases not matched to a gene: 10. This CDR3 reads CASSLYNRDSQETQYF. CDR3 coding DNA: TGTGCCAGCTCACTGTATAACCGGGACAGTCAAGAGACCCAGTACTTC.

V gene TRBV7-8 combines with J gene TRBJ2-1, with 9 bases identical to TRBD1. The CDR3 loop spans 16 amino acids. Trimming removed 5 bases from V and 1 base from J; junction bases left unmatched: 6. CDR1 and CDR2 from the germline V gene are SGHVS and FQNEAQ. The CDR3 coding sequence is TGTGCCAGCAGCCCGGACAGGGGATGGTCCTACAATGAGCAGTTCTTC. Its translation is CASSPDRGWSYNEQFF.

The genes are TRBV18 and TRBJ2-1; TRBD2 is a possible D gene (5 bases). The CDR3 has 12 amino acids. V lost 1 base and J lost 13, with 11 bases in between. Germline lookup yields CDR1 KGHSH and CDR2 LQKENI. For the CDR3, the DNA is TGTGCCAGCTCACCACAGGAGGTTGAACAGTTCTTC. It translates to CASSPQEVEQFF.

The chain employs TRBV30 and TRBJ2-1, with 7 bases identical to TRBD2. V shed 4 bases, J shed 5 bases, and the junction held 5 bases outside the gene matches. The CDR3 is made up of 13 amino acids. Germline values: CDR1 GTSNPN, CDR2 SVGIG (reference sequence). This CDR3 reads CAWIPSGDNEQFF. The CDR3 coding sequence is TGTGCCTGGATACCTAGCGGAGACAATGAGCAGTTCTTC.

CDR3 nucleotides: TGCGCCAGCAGCTTGACCGGGACAACGTTCACAGATACGCAGTATTTT. It encodes CASSLTGTTFTDTQYF. The rearrangement links TRBV5-1 to TRBJ2-3; D possibly corresponds to TRBD1 (6 bases). Trimming cost V 1 base and J 2 bases, with 14 bases left between them. CDR3 size: 16 residues. Germline CDR1 SGHRS, CDR2 YFSETQ.

The V gene is TRBV4-3, the J gene TRBJ1-3; 7 bases are a match to TRBD1. Trimming removed 3 bases from V and 0 bases from J; junction bases left unmatched: 2. Germline CDR1 LGHNA, CDR2 YSLEER. CDR3 size: 15 residues. The CDR3 spells CASSHDRDSGNTIYF. The CDR3, as DNA: TGCGCCAGCAGCCACGACAGGGACTCTGGAAACACCATATATTTT.

This chain uses TRBV10-3 with TRBJ2-1, with TRBD2 matching 13 bases. V lost 8 bases and J lost 5; bases outside the gene matches: 9. Per germline, CDR1 ENHRY and CDR2 SYGVKD. This CDR3 has 16 residues. The CDR3 sequence is CAIENPGLAGDNEQFF. DNA of the CDR3: TGTGCCATCGAAAACCCCGGACTAGCGGGAGACAATGAGCAGTTCTTC.

The chain employs TRBV11-3 and TRBJ2-2; the match to TRBD2 covers 7 bases. CDR3 length equals 14 residues. J was trimmed by 5 bases and V by 4 bases; bases with no gene match: 4. CDR1 and CDR2 from the germline V gene are SGHNT and YENEEA. The CDR3 DNA follows: TGTGCCAGCAGCTGGGGAGGGGCGACCGGGGAGCTGTTTTTT. Amino acids: CASSWGGATGELFF.

The chain joins TRBV28 to TRBJ2-1, with 8 bases identical to TRBD2. The CDR3 sequence is 16 residues long. Germline-derived CDR1 and CDR2 are MDHEN and SYDVKM. Trimming cost V 5 bases and J 3 bases; bases outside gene matches: 9. The CDR3 here is CASSTQRERHYNEQFF. CDR3 DNA sequence: TGTGCCAGCAGTACGCAGCGGGAGCGACACTACAATGAGCAGTTCTTC.